The 19 T cell receptor beta chains presented below share a single source sample, sequenced in a study of blood T cell repertoires in COVID-19. Repertoires were generated with immunoSEQ multiplex PCR, while TCRdb's copy carries only in-frame clones and drops some. The sample yields approximately 210,000 clones, roughly 94% seen once. The material sequenced was peripheral blood. These receptors came from a man aged 25 to 40 with COVID-19, enrolled during active disease.

The chain joins TRBV7-2 to TRBJ2-7, with TRBD2 as a possible D gene (6 bases). Germline CDR1 is SGHTA and CDR2 is FQGNSA. V was shortened by 3 bases and J by 1 base, with 13 bases between the two germline ends. The CDR3 has 15 residues. The CDR3 nucleotides read TGTGCCAGCAGCTTGGGGGGACGACGATCCTACGAGCAGTACTTC. It is translated as CASSLGGRRSYEQYF.

The chain carries TRBV6-5 and TRBJ1-5; 7 bases agree with TRBD1. Trimming took 5 bases from V and 5 from J; bases not matched to a gene: 6. Germline lookup yields CDR1 MNHEY and CDR2 SVGAGI. The length of the CDR3 is 14 residues. CDR3 in amino acids: CASSLRDSYQPQHF. CDR3 nucleotide sequence: TGTGCCAGCAGTCTCCGGGACAGTTATCAGCCCCAGCATTTT.

V and J are TRBV14 and TRBJ1-3; D possibly corresponds to TRBD1 (5 bases). CDR1 and CDR2 from the germline V gene are SGHDN and FVKESK. CDR3 length: 14 amino acids. Deletions cut 1 base from V and 7 bases from J, with 11 bases between. In nucleotides, the CDR3 is TGTGCCAGCAGCCAAGCGATCGGGGGGAACACCATATATTTT. Its protein is CASSQAIGGNTIYF.

This clone occurred a few times. Other DNA sequences of this sample code for an identical CDR3. This rearrangement joins TRBV20-1 to TRBJ2-7, with D perhaps matching TRBD2 (6 bases). The CDR3 consists of 11 residues. The germline V gene encodes CDR1 DFQATT and CDR2 SNEGSKA (reference sequence). Deletions cut 6 bases from V and 5 bases from J, with 11 bases between. The DNA for the CDR3 is TGCAGTGCCCGTGCGGGGCACGAGCAGTACTTC. This translates into CSARAGHEQYF.

This clone came up once. CDR3 region: CASSPGTENTEAFF. CDR3 sequence (DNA): TGCGCCAGCAGTCCCGGGACAGAGAACACTGAAGCTTTCTTT. V and J are TRBV5-1 and TRBJ1-1, with 7 bases lining up with TRBD1. V trimming: 5 bases; J trimming: 1 base; junction bases outside the gene matches: 5. Looked up from germline, CDR1 is SGHRS and CDR2 is YFSETQ. The CDR3 has 14 residues.

The genes are TRBV27 and TRBJ1-1, with a weak D call TRBD1 (5 bases). This CDR3 contains 15 residues. Trimming cost V 5 bases and J 3 bases, with 16 bases left between them. The germline CDR1 and CDR2 sequences are MNHEY and SMNVEV (reference sequence). CDR3 DNA sequence: TGTGCCAGCAGTATTGCCCAGGACACCTACACTGAAGCTTTCTTT. It codes for CASSIAQDTYTEAFF.

The chain couples TRBV18 to TRBJ1-1, with D possibly matching TRBD1 (5 bases). Trimming shortened V by 2 bases and J by 6 bases, and 13 bases separated the two germline ends. CDR1 and CDR2 from the germline V gene are KGHSH and LQKENI. CDR3 length: 14 residues. In DNA form, the CDR3 reads TGTGCCAGCTCACCAGGACATTCTGTATCTGAAGCTTTCTTT. Translated, it gives CASSPGHSVSEAFF.

V usage is TRBV10-3 and J usage is TRBJ2-5, with 12 bases fitting TRBD2. CDR3 size: 20 residues. Germline CDR1 reads ENHRY; CDR2 reads SYGVKD. The V gene end was trimmed by 2 bases and the J gene end by 2 bases; junction bases not matched to a gene: 15. CDR3 in DNA: TGTGCCATCAGTGAGCGGAGGGGCCTAGCGGGGGGGCCATGGCAAGAGACCCAGTACTTC. It yields the protein CAISERRGLAGGPWQETQYF.

V gene TRBV2 combines with J gene TRBJ1-5; a possible D gene is TRBD1 (6 bases). CDR1 and CDR2 (germline): SNHLY, FYNNEI. There are 13 residues in the CDR3. V lost 8 bases and J lost 3, with 11 bases in between. CDR3 sequence: CASGRQVNQPQHF. The DNA for the CDR3 is TGTGCCAGCGGGCGACAGGTCAATCAGCCCCAGCATTTT.

With respect to this clone: A junction boundary mismatches the germline segment, possibly from a read error. The V call is TRBV12-3 or TRBV12-4, the J call TRBJ2-7, with 8 bases identical to TRBD1. The CDR3 sequence is 13 residues long. CDR3 bases: TGTGCCAGCACTTTAGGACAGGGCTACGAGCAGTACTTC. Its translation: CASTLGQGYEQYF.

J is TRBJ1-1 and V is TRBV12-3 or TRBV12-4; tentative D call: TRBD1 (5 bases). Trimming took 6 bases from V and 5 from J, leaving 13 bases between them. The CDR3 contains 13 residues. CDR3 loop: CASRTRVDTEAFF. CDR3 nucleotides: TGTGCCAGCAGGACCAGGGTAGATACTGAAGCTTTCTTT.

This chain links TRBV5-6 with TRBJ1-3, with D perhaps matching TRBD1 (5 bases). This CDR3 is built from 16 residues. From germline, CDR1 is SGHDT and CDR2 YYEEEE. V was clipped by 0 bases and J by 0 bases, with 10 bases between them. This CDR3 reads CASSLGGGPSGNTIYF. In nucleotides, the CDR3 is TGTGCCAGCAGCTTGGGGGGCGGACCCTCTGGAAACACCATATATTTT. Filled out from reference TRBV5-6 and TRBJ1-3, the complete variable domain reads DAGVTQSPTHLIKTRGQQVTLRCSPKSGHDTVSWYQQALGQGPQFIFQYYEEEERQRGNFPDRFSGHQFPNYSSELNVNALLLGDSALYLCASSLGGGPSGNTIYFGEGSWLTVV.

This chain joins TRBV7-2 and TRBJ1-5, with D hard to call. The ends were cut back, 5 bases at V and 3 bases at J, with 14 bases in the middle. In germline, CDR1 is SGHTA, CDR2 FQGNSA. The CDR3 covers 15 residues. The CDR3: CASSPMAADNQPQHF. CDR3 nucleotides: TGTGCCAGCAGCCCCATGGCAGCGGACAATCAGCCCCAGCATTTT.

V is TRBV5-1 and J is TRBJ1-4; D gene ambiguous. The CDR3 covers 16 residues. Germline CDR1 SGHRS, CDR2 YFSETQ. Trimming stripped 0 bases from V and 8 bases from J, with 17 bases between. CDR3 coding DNA: TGCGCCAGCAGCTTGGCGCCCGAGAGACGAGGCGAAAAACTGTTTTTT. Protein product: CASSLAPERRGEKLFF.

This clone was observed a few times. V and J are TRBV9 and TRBJ2-7; 9 bases agree with TRBD2. V shed 3 bases, J shed 7 bases, and the junction held 11 bases outside the gene matches. The V gene's germline CDR1 is SGDLS and CDR2 YYNGEE. The CDR3 totals 15 residues. The CDR3 loop reads CASSGAGLAPGEQYF. CDR3 in DNA: TGTGCCAGCAGCGGAGCGGGACTAGCCCCAGGGGAGCAGTACTTC.

The chain combines TRBV4-1 with TRBJ1-1; D ambiguous. Per germline, CDR1 MGHRA and CDR2 YSYEKL. Deletions cut 3 bases from V and 5 bases from J, with 16 bases between. The CDR3 length is 15 residues. Here the CDR3 DNA reads TGCGCCAGCAGCCAGGAACGTCGGAGGAGGACTGAAGCTTTCTTT. It is translated as CASSQERRRRTEAFF.

Here the CDR3 reads CASTNLGDRVYEQYF. Here the CDR3 DNA reads TGTGCCAGCACCAACCTAGGGGACAGGGTCTACGAGCAGTACTTC. The rearrangement uses TRBV21-1 and TRBJ2-7; TRBD1 is taken as the D call from the table, unchecked against the DNA. TRBV21-1 is marked as a pseudogene. The length of the CDR3 is 15 residues.

V usage is TRBV5-1 and J usage is TRBJ2-1, with D perhaps TRBD2 (6 bases). CDR3 length: 14 amino acids. The germline CDR1 and CDR2 sequences are SGHRS and YFSETQ. Trimming cost V 2 bases and J 2 bases, with 8 bases left between them. CDR3 nucleotide sequence: TGCGCCAGCAGCTTCGGGGGAGCCTACAATGAGCAGTTCTTC. Translated, it gives CASSFGGAYNEQFF.

A single count supports this clone. The gene calls are TRBV5-6 and TRBJ1-5, with TRBD1 matching over 9 bases. CDR3 length: 13 amino acids. Germline V gene sequence: CDR1 SGHDT, CDR2 YYEEEE. The J segment lost 6 bases and the V segment lost 3 bases, leaving 1 base of the junction unmatched. The CDR3 protein is CASSWGQGQPQHF. The CDR3 DNA reads TGTGCCAGCAGCTGGGGACAGGGTCAGCCCCAGCATTTT.